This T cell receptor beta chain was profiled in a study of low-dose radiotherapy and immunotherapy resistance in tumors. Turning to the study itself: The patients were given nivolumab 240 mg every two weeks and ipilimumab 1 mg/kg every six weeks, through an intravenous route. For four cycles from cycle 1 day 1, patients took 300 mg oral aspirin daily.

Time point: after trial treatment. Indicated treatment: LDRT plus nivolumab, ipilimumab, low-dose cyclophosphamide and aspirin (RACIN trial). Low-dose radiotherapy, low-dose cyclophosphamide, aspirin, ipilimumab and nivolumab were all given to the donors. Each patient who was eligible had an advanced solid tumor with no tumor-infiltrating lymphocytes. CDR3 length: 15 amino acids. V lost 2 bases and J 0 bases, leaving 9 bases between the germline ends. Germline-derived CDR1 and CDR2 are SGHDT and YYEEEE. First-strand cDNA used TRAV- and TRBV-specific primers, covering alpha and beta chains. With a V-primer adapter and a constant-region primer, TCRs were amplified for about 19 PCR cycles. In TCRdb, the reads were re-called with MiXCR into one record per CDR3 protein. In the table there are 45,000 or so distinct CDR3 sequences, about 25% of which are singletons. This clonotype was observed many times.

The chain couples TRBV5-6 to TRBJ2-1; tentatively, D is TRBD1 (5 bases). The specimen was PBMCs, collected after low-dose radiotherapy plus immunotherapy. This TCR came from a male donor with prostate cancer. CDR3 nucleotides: TGTGCCAGCAGCTTCGGTCAGGGCTCCTACAATGAGCAGTTCTTC. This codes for CASSFGQGSYNEQFF.